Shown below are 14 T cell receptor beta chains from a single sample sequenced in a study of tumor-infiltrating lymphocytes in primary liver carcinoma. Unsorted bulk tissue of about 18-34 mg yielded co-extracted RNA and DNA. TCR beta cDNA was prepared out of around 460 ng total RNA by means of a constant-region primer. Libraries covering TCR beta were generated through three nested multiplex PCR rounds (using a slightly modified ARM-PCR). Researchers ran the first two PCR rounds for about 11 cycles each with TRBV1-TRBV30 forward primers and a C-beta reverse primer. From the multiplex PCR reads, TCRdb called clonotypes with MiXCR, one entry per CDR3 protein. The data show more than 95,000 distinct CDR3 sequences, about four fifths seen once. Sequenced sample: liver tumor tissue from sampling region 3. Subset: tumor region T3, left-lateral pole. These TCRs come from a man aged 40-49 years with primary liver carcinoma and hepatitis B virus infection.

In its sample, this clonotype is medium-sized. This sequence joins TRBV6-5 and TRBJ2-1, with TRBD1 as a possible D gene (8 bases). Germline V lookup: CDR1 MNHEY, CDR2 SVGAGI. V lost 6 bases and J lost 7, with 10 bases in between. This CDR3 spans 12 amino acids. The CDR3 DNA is TGTGCCAGCAGACAGGGGGGGAATGAGCAGTTCTTC. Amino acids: CASRQGGNEQFF.

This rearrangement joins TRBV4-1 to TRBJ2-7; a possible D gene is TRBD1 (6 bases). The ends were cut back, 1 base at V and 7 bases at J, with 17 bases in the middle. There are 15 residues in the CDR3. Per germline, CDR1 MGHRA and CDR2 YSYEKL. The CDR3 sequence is CASSQGIQQGNEQYF. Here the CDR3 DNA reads TGCGCCAGCAGCCAAGGAATCCAACAGGGAAATGAGCAGTACTTC.

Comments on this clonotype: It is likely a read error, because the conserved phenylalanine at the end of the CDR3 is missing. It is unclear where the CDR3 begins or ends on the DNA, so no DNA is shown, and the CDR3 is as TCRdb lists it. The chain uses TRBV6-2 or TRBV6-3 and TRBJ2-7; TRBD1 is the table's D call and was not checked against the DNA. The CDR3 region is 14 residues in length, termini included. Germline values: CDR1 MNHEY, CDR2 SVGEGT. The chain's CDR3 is CASSLRDRAHEEYI.

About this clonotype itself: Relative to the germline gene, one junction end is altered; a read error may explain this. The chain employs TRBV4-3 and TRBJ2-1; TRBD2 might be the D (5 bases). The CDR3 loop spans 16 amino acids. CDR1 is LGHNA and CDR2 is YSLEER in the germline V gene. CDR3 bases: TGCGCCAGCAGCCAATTCCCCCCCCAGGCGGGCAATGAGCAGTTCTTT. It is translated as CASSQFPPQAGNEQFF.

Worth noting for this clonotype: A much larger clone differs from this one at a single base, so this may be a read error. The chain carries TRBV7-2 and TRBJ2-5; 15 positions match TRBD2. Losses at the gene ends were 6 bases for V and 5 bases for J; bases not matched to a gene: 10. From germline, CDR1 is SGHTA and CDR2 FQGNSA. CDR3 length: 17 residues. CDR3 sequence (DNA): TGTGCCAGCAGGCCCCGGACTAGCGGGAGGGCCATTGAGACCCAGTACTTC. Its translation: CASRPRTSGRAIETQYF. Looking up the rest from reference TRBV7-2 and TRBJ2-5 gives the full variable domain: GAGVSQSPSNKVTEKGKDVELRCDPISGHTALYWYRQSLGQGLEFLIYFQGNSAPDKSGLPSDRFSAERTGGSVSTLTIQRTQQEDSAVYLCASRPRTSGRAIETQYFGPGTRLLVL.

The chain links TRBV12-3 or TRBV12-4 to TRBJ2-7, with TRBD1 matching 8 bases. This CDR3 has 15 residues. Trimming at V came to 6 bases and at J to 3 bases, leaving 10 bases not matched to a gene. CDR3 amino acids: CASRHTRQGLYEQYF. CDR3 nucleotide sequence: TGTGCCAGCAGGCATACACGACAGGGGCTCTACGAGCAGTACTTC.

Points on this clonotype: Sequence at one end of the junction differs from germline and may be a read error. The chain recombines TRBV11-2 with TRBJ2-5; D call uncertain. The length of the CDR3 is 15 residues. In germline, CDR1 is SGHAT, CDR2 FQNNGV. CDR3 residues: CASIPVGLVPETKYF. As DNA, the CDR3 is TGTGCCAGCATCCCCGTCGGGTTAGTCCCAGAGACCAAGTACTTC.

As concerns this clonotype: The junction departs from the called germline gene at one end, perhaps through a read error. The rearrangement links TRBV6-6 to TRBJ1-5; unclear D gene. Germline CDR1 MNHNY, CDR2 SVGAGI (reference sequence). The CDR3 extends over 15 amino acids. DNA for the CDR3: TGTGCTAGCCAAAGGACGGACTTTAGCAATCAGCCCCGGCATTTT. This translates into CASQRTDFSNQPRHF.

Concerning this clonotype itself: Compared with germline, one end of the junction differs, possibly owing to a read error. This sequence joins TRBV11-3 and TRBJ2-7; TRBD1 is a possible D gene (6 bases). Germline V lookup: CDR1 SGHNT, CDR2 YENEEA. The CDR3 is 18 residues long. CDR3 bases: TGTACCAGCAGCGCTCAGACAGGTTCACCAGAACCCAACTACGAGCAGTACTTC. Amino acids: CTSSAQTGSPEPNYEQYF.

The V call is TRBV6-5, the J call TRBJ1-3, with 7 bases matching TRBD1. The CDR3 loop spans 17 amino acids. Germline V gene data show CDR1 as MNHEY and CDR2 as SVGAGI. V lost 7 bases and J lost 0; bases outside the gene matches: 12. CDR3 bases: TGTGCCAGCAACATTACCGGGACAGTGAACTCTGGAAACACCATATATTTT. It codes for CASNITGTVNSGNTIYF.

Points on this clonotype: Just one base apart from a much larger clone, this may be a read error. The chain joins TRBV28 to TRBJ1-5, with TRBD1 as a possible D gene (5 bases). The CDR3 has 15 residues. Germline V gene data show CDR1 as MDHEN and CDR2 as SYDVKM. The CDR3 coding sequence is TGTGACAGCAGGGTGGGACTAAGTAGCCATCAGCCCCAGCATTTT. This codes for CDSRVGLSSHQPQHF.

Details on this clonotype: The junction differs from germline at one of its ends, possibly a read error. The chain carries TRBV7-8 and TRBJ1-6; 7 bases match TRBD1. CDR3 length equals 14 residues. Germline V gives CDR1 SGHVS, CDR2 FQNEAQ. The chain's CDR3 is CVSSPQGDNSPLHF. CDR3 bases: TGTGTCAGCAGCCCGCAGGGGGACAACTCACCCCTCCACTTT.

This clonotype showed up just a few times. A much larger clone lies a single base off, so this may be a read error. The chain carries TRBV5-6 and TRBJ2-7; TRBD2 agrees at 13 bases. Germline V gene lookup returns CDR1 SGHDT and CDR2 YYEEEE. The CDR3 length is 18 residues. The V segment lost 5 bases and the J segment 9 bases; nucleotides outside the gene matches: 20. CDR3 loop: CASRSYLGVGTSGMRQYF. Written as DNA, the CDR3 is TGTGCCAGCAGATCATACCTCGGGGTGGGGACTAGCGGGATGAGGCAGTACTTC.

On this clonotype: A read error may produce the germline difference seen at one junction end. CDR3 sequence (DNA): TGTGCTATCAGTGGGCCGGGGAAGCACGACCAATACTTC. Translation: CAISGPGKHDQYF. The chain has TRBV10-3 and TRBJ2-7, with D possibly TRBD2 on 5 matching bases. Germline V lookup: CDR1 ENHRY, CDR2 SYGVKD. There are 13 residues in the CDR3.